The present TCR beta chain was sequenced within a study of early T cells in non-severe SARS-CoV-2 infection. Across the whole study: Bulk RNA from unsorted whole blood was sequenced; chains were unpaired.

Unique molecular identifiers tagged individual cDNA molecules. TCRdb re-analysed the 5' RACE reads in MiXCR, keeping a single row per CDR3 protein. This table holds 100,000 to 120,000 distinct CDR3 sequences, 10% to 15% found once. Overall study findings and caveats: Anti-spike CD8 responses were favored by VDJdb matching, which missed private and CD4 specificities.

This CDR3 region has 18 residues. V trimming: 5 bases; J trimming: 0 bases; junction bases outside the gene matches: 9. Germline assignment: CDR1 SGHTA and CDR2 FQGTGA. As to this clonotype: The antigen is unknown.

Material: whole blood, obtained at baseline. The sequence derives from an adult who was a healthcare worker with PCR-confirmed SARS-CoV-2 infection or an uninfected control (not recorded which). This chain links TRBV7-3 with TRBJ2-6; 8 nucleotides agree with TRBD1. This CDR3 reads CASSQGQATLSGANVLTF. DNA for the CDR3: TGTGCCAGCAGCCAGGGACAGGCTACCCTCTCTGGGGCCAACGTCCTGACTTTC. Together with reference TRBV7-3 and TRBJ2-6, the CDR3 gives the full variable domain: GAGVSQTPSNKVTEKGKYVELRCDPISGHTALYWYRQSLGQGPEFLIYFQGTGAADDSGLPNDRFFAVRPEGSVSTLKIQRTERGDSAVYLCASSQGQATLSGANVLTFGAGSRLTVL.